The 10 T cell receptor beta chains in this list originate from one sample, sequenced in a study of blood T cell repertoires in COVID-19. TCRdb's copy holds only in-frame clones and misses some; the assay was immunoSEQ multiplex PCR. The table has about 210,000 clones, roughly four fifths seen once; the top ten hold about a tenth. The specimen sequenced was PBMCs or T cells enriched from blood (not recorded which). These receptors originate from a man in his forties or fifties who had recovered from COVID-19.

The rearrangement uses TRBV10-3 and TRBJ2-3; TRBD2 matches at 10 bases. Germline V lookup: CDR1 ENHRY, CDR2 SYGVKD. The CDR3 totals 15 residues. Losses at the gene ends were 3 bases for V and 3 bases for J; bases not matched to a gene: 3. CDR3 loop: CAISDLAGVTDTQYF. The CDR3 region has the DNA TGTGCCATCAGTGATCTAGCGGGAGTGACAGATACGCAGTATTTT.

The CDR3 reads CASSFRPGQNNSPLHF. CDR3 nucleotide sequence: TGTGCCAGCAGCTTTAGGCCGGGACAAAATAATTCACCCCTCCACTTT. The J gene is TRBJ1-6, the V gene TRBV11-2, with D perhaps TRBD1 (6 bases). Trimming removed 3 bases at V and 5 bases at J, with 14 bases between. Germline assignment: CDR1 SGHAT and CDR2 FQNNGV. The CDR3 consists of 16 residues.

This chain uses TRBV7-8 with TRBJ1-1, with TRBD1 identical over 7 bases. The CDR3 sequence is 16 residues long. Germline V lookup: CDR1 SGHVS, CDR2 FQNEAQ. V shed 4 bases, J shed 10 bases, and the junction held 18 bases outside the gene matches. CDR3 bases: TGTGCCAGCAGCTCAGAGGACAGGCCCGCACCAAGGAGAGCTTTCTTT. It specifies CASSSEDRPAPRRAFF.

The chain joins TRBV10-1 to TRBJ2-2; D perhaps matches TRBD1 (5 bases). Germline assignment: CDR1 WNHNN and CDR2 SYGVQD (reference sequence). This CDR3 contains 14 residues. V was shortened by 5 bases and J by 0 bases, with 7 bases between the two germline ends. The CDR3 DNA follows: TGCGCCAGCAGTAGGGGCCCGAACACCGGGGAGCTGTTTTTT. It codes for CASSRGPNTGELFF.

This clone was seen a handful of times. CDR3 nucleotide sequence: TGTGCCAGCGGCGACAGGGGGTGGGGGAACACTGAAGCTTTCTTT. Translation: CASGDRGWGNTEAFF. This rearrangement joins TRBV6-5 to TRBJ1-1; 9 bases fit TRBD1. V gave up 8 bases and J gave up 1 base; unmatched junction bases: 8. This CDR3 has 15 amino acids. Germline V gene sequence: CDR1 MNHEY, CDR2 SVGAGI.

V is TRBV5-1 and J is TRBJ2-7; TRBD1 matches at 7 bases. Per the germline V gene, CDR1 is SGHRS and CDR2 is YFSETQ. Trimming at V came to 0 bases and at J to 4 bases, leaving 4 bases not matched to a gene. The CDR3 totals 14 residues. The CDR3 here is CASSLDRGGYEQYF. The CDR3, as DNA: TGCGCCAGCAGCTTGGACAGGGGCGGATACGAGCAGTACTTC.

The chain links TRBV11-2 to TRBJ2-5, with no clear D. Trimming shortened V by 2 bases and J by 2 bases, and 9 bases separated the two germline ends. The CDR3 is made up of 14 amino acids. CDR1 is SGHAT, CDR2 FQNNGV, per germline. The CDR3 DNA sequence: TGTGCCAGCAGCTTAAGCACCGTACAAGAGACCCAGTACTTC. Translated: CASSLSTVQETQYF.

The chain joins TRBV6-2 or TRBV6-3 to TRBJ2-7, with unresolved D. CDR1 MNHEY and CDR2 SVGEGT come from the germline V gene. V shed 6 bases and J shed 3 bases, with 6 bases lying between them. This CDR3 comprises 11 residues. The CDR3 protein is CASSENYEQYF. CDR3 sequence (DNA): TGTGCCAGCAGCGAGAACTACGAGCAGTACTTC.

V gene TRBV7-9 combines with J gene TRBJ2-1; TRBD2 agrees at 9 bases. V was pared by 5 bases and J by 7 bases, with 9 bases of the junction left unmatched. Germline V gene lookup returns CDR1 SEHNR and CDR2 FQNEAQ (reference sequence). The CDR3 totals 15 residues. The CDR3 is CASSPPSGGINEQFF. Here the CDR3 DNA reads TGTGCCAGCAGCCCACCCAGCGGGGGGATTAATGAGCAGTTCTTC.

The rearrangement joins TRBV7-9 to TRBJ1-2; TRBD1 might be the D (6 bases). The germline V gene has CDR1 SEHNR and CDR2 FQNEAQ (reference sequence). The length of the CDR3 is 15 residues. The V gene lost 4 bases and the J gene lost 2 bases, with 14 bases spanning the gap. CDR3 sequence reads: CASSYSLTGNYGYTF. As DNA, the CDR3 is TGTGCCAGCAGCTATAGTTTAACAGGGAACTATGGCTACACCTTC.